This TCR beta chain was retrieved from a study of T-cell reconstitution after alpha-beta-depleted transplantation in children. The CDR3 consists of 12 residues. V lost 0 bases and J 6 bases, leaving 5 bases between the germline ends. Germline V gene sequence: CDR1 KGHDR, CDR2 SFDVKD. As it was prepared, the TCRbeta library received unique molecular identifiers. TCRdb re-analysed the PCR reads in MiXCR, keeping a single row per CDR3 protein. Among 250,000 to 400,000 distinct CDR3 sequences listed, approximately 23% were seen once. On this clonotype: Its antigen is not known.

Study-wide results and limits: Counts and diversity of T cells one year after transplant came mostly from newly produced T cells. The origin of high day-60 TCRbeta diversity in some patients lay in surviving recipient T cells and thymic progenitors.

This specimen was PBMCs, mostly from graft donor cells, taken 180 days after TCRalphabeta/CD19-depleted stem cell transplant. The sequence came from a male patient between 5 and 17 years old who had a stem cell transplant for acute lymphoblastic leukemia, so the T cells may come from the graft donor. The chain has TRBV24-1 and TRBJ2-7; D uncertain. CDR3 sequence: CATSDLSGEQYF. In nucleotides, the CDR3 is TGTGCCACCAGTGATTTGTCGGGCGAGCAGTACTTC.